These T cell receptor beta chains were read from a single sample in a study of human CD8 memory T cell subsets. TCRdb reworked the 5' RACE reads into one entry per CDR3 protein, no DNA. The table lists 7,500 to 9,000 distinct CDR3 sequences. The sample was CD8+ T cells from PBMCs. The origin of the receptors is a human donor in good health. Both conserved end residues are part of each CDR3. Fields, in order: V gene, J gene, clone size, CDR3 protein. Expanded clones are given a class, and other clones once, few, many or no size at all.

V: TRBV14
J: TRBJ1-2
size: -
CDR3: CASSQDFAGVDGYTF

V: TRBV20-1
J: TRBJ1-2
size: -
CDR3: CSARDLGDGYTF

V: TRBV19
J: TRBJ2-7
size: medium-sized
CDR3: CASSISVTYEQYF

V: TRBV10-3
J: TRBJ2-7
size: -
CDR3: CAISEAGAYEQYF

V: TRBV27
J: TRBJ2-1
size: -
CDR3: CASSSVSVGVAGDYYNEQFF

V: TRBV20-1
J: TRBJ2-3
size: -
CDR3: CSARSYHPADATDTQYF

V: TRBV7-8
J: TRBJ2-1
size: -
CDR3: CASSPGLARNNEQFF

V: TRBV23-1
J: TRBJ1-1
size: -
CDR3: CASSHHPPGTVMNTEAFF

V: TRBV29-1
J: TRBJ2-4
size: -
CDR3: CSVEDGGAKNIQYF

V: TRBV11-2
J: TRBJ2-6
size: -
CDR3: CASSTPGAPGANVLTF

V: TRBV14
J: TRBJ2-1
size: medium-sized
CDR3: CASSQGGTANEQFF

V: TRBV6-2/TRBV6-3
J: TRBJ2-5
size: -
CDR3: CASSSWHSTSRDEQETQYF

V: TRBV23-1
J: TRBJ2-3
size: -
CDR3: CASSSTPQGCTDTQYF

V: TRBV5-5
J: TRBJ1-2
size: medium-sized
CDR3: CASSFAPGSNYGYTF

V: TRBV20-1
J: TRBJ2-7
size: medium-sized
CDR3: CSAIGAVGVYEQYF

V: TRBV7-8
J: TRBJ1-1
size: -
CDR3: CASSPRDMVRAEAFF

V: TRBV7-9
J: TRBJ2-3
size: -
CDR3: CASSLDREADTQYF

V: TRBV10-3
J: TRBJ2-2
size: -
CDR3: CAISLLAGANTGELFF

V: TRBV5-5
J: TRBJ1-4
size: medium-sized
CDR3: CASSLYPDRGNSLGGLFF

V: TRBV30
J: TRBJ2-2
size: -
CDR3: CAWRYGRITGELFF

V: TRBV9
J: TRBJ2-3
size: -
CDR3: CASRETSTDTQYF

V: TRBV27
J: TRBJ2-7
size: -
CDR3: CASSLGLAGAAYEQYF

V: TRBV27
J: TRBJ2-2
size: -
CDR3: CASSSSTGGWTGELFF

V: TRBV30
J: TRBJ1-1
size: -
CDR3: CAWTPGQGDTEAFF

V: TRBV11-3
J: TRBJ1-1
size: -
CDR3: CASSTRGVHTEAFF

V: TRBV23-1
J: TRBJ2-4
size: -
CDR3: CASSRLYFRENIQYF

V: TRBV29-1
J: TRBJ2-3
size: medium-sized
CDR3: CSVEGLLSTDTQYF

V: TRBV29-1
J: TRBJ2-7
size: -
CDR3: CSVEASNPRGRGPPLGGYEQYF

V: TRBV12-3/TRBV12-4
J: TRBJ2-3
size: -
CDR3: CASSPGQGATQYF

V: TRBV29-1
J: TRBJ1-2
size: -
CDR3: CSVQLGPDVKHTF

V: TRBV6-5
J: TRBJ2-5
size: -
CDR3: CASRGPGRLQETQYF

V: TRBV29-1
J: TRBJ2-7
size: -
CDR3: CSVVGTSGISKGEQYF

V: TRBV6-2/TRBV6-3
J: TRBJ2-1
size: medium-sized
CDR3: CASSSWTSQNEQFF

V: TRBV7-3
J: TRBJ2-7
size: -
CDR3: CASSHAASSGKAYEQYF

V: TRBV28
J: TRBJ2-5
size: -
CDR3: CASKPSGSQETQYF

V: TRBV7-3
J: TRBJ2-1
size: -
CDR3: CASSANNEQFF

V: TRBV4-3
J: TRBJ2-7
size: -
CDR3: CASSLWSGGTYEQYF

V: TRBV4-3
J: TRBJ1-1
size: -
CDR3: CASSQDSRVGDTEAFF

V: TRBV11-2
J: TRBJ2-1
size: -
CDR3: CASSLDLNPWEQFF

V: TRBV19
J: TRBJ2-1
size: -
CDR3: CASNLAGAYNEQFF

V: TRBV2
J: TRBJ2-3
size: -
CDR3: CASRPGGLRDTDTQYF

V: TRBV29-1
J: TRBJ2-1
size: -
CDR3: CSVSGRGPNEQFF

V: TRBV7-9
J: TRBJ2-5
size: -
CDR3: CASSQLAENQETQYF

V: TRBV7-2
J: TRBJ2-7
size: medium-sized
CDR3: CASSLAQGIEQYF

V: TRBV28
J: TRBJ2-5
size: -
CDR3: CASSMTSGRSIRQETQYF

V: TRBV19
J: TRBJ2-1
size: -
CDR3: CASRTSGTYNEQFF

V: TRBV20-1
J: TRBJ2-7
size: -
CDR3: CSARDMGGSEQYF

V: TRBV20-1
J: TRBJ1-1
size: -
CDR3: CSAGRWSTEAFF

V: TRBV5-1
J: TRBJ2-3
size: medium-sized
CDR3: CASSLVLAGGPTDTQYF

V: TRBV10-3
J: TRBJ1-1
size: -
CDR3: CAISERLGVNTEAFF

V: TRBV4-2
J: TRBJ2-1
size: -
CDR3: CASSPTTLAGVDEQFF

V: TRBV2
J: TRBJ2-1
size: -
CDR3: CATQGGGRSYEQFF

V: TRBV20-1
J: TRBJ2-7
size: -
CDR3: CSARANGDSGSWDEQYF

V: TRBV13
J: TRBJ2-1
size: -
CDR3: CASSVTGRHYNEQFF

V: TRBV7-2
J: TRBJ2-2
size: -
CDR3: CASTLAGGGTGELFF

V: TRBV18
J: TRBJ1-5
size: -
CDR3: CASSRDSGLGNQPQHF

V: TRBV20-1
J: TRBJ1-4
size: -
CDR3: CSARDLETPTNEKLFF

V: TRBV29-1
J: TRBJ2-3
size: -
CDR3: CSVPDPPDTQYF

V: TRBV15
J: TRBJ2-5
size: -
CDR3: CATRRLGGETQYF

V: TRBV7-9
J: TRBJ2-7
size: -
CDR3: CASSLGHGTYEQYF